One sample yielded the 5 T cell receptor beta chains listed below, sequenced in a study of beta chain features in type 1 diabetes. TCRB transcripts that were expressed got sequenced, as all of the isolated RNA had been reverse transcribed. Profiled with immunoSEQ multiplex PCR; TCRdb holds only in-frame clones, not every one. Among about half a million clones, over 9.5% were seen once, and the ten largest hold 0.046%. Sequenced: naive CD4+ T cells from blood. The receptors stem from a young woman in good health.

This clone was counted between two and nine times. This chain joins TRBV21-1 and TRBJ2-2; TRBD2 is the table's D call, not checked against the DNA. TRBV21-1 is given as a pseudogene. This CDR3 spans 13 amino acids. In nucleotides, the CDR3 is TGTGCCAGCAGCCCCCGGGATACCGGGGAGCTGTTTTTT. It translates to CASSPRDTGELFF.

The CDR3 reads CASSQAAGSSSYEQYF. CDR3 DNA sequence: TGTGCCAGCAGCCAAGCCGCGGGGTCAAGCTCCTACGAGCAGTACTTC. This chain uses TRBV4-2 with TRBJ2-7; D may be TRBD2 (6 bases). V dropped 1 base and J dropped 0 bases, with 13 bases sitting between them. The germline V gene has CDR1 LGHNA and CDR2 YNFKEQ. This CDR3 comprises 16 residues.

The chain uses TRBV18 and TRBJ2-1; the D gene could be TRBD1 or TRBD2 (6 bases each). CDR1 KGHSH and CDR2 LQKENI come from the germline V gene. CDR3 length: 18 amino acids. Trimming shortened V by 0 bases and J by 9 bases, and 24 bases separated the two germline ends. CDR3 nucleotide sequence: TGTGCCAGCTCACCACCGGGGAGCAACAGGGTTCAGGGAGGTGAGCAGTTCTTC. Its translation: CASSPPGSNRVQGGEQFF.

The gene calls are TRBV5-6 and TRBJ2-6; 7 bases match TRBD1. J gave up 0 bases and V 1 base, and 10 bases lay outside the gene matches. The CDR3 loop spans 19 amino acids. Germline assignment: CDR1 SGHDT and CDR2 YYEEEE. The CDR3 nucleotides read TGTGCCAGCAGCTTGAATTTTTGGGGACAGAGCTCTGGGGCCAACGTCCTGACTTTC. This sequence encodes CASSLNFWGQSSGANVLTF.

This clone was counted only a few times. The same CDR3 also results from other DNA sequences found in this sample. This rearrangement joins TRBV7-9 to TRBJ2-1; D gene uncertain. Germline CDR1 reads SEHNR; CDR2 reads FQNEAQ (reference sequence). The V gene lost 5 bases and the J gene lost 9 bases, with 5 bases spanning the gap. The CDR3 has 10 amino acids. This chain's CDR3 is CASSLIEQFF. The CDR3 bases are TGTGCCAGCAGCCTAATTGAGCAGTTCTTC.